This T cell receptor (beta chain) came from a study of blood T cell repertoires in COVID-19. The table came from immunoSEQ multiplex PCR; TCRdb's copy has only in-frame clones and leaves some out. Among about 190,000 clones listed, 90% were seen once. Germline trimming cut 7 bases from V and 14 bases from J; bases unmatched to any gene: 19. Germline V gene lookup returns CDR1 SQVTM and CDR2 ANQGSEA. CDR3 size: 15 residues. This chain links TRBV29-1 with TRBJ2-1; 11 positions match TRBD2. This sequence was found in a man aged 45 to 65 with acute or convalescent COVID-19. The sequenced sample consisted of peripheral blood. CDR3 in DNA: TGCAGCGGCCTACTAGCGGGAGTTCCAAGTCGTCCGGAGTTCTTC. Protein: CSGLLAGVPSRPEFF.